What follows are 6 T cell receptor beta chains derived from one specimen sequenced in a study of cytomegalovirus exposure and HLA in healthy donors. Amplification used 60 Vbeta primers and 13 Jbeta primers. The protocol was immunoSEQ multiplex PCR, while the TCRdb copy is restricted to in-frame clones and leaves out a portion. The data hold 150,000 to 200,000 clones, with approximately 85% observed a single time. The source material was PBMCs. These receptors were collected from a girl aged 2 to 10 in good health and CMV-seropositive.

This clone has a handful of counts. The rearrangement joins TRBV27 to TRBJ2-7; D gene unclear. Germline CDR1 is MNHEY and CDR2 is SMNVEV (reference sequence). V shed 5 bases and J shed 0 bases, with 5 bases lying between them. This CDR3 is built from 12 residues. CDR3: CASSPSSYEQYF. The CDR3, as DNA: TGTGCCAGCAGTCCGAGCTCCTACGAGCAGTACTTC.

This clone was observed a few times. V is TRBV5-1 and J is TRBJ2-7; D perhaps matches TRBD2 (6 bases). CDR1 SGHRS and CDR2 YFSETQ come from the germline V gene. V lost 5 bases, J lost 3 bases, and 21 bases lay in between. The CDR3 has 16 amino acids. In nucleotides, the CDR3 is TGCGCCAGCAGTCTATTAGGAGGGAAAGTAGACTACGAGCAGTACTTC. Translated, it gives CASSLLGGKVDYEQYF.

J is TRBJ1-3 and V is TRBV7-9, with D unresolved. This CDR3 contains 13 residues. Germline V lookup: CDR1 SEHNR, CDR2 FQNEAQ (reference sequence). V dropped 5 bases and J dropped 1 base, with 6 bases sitting between them. CDR3 residues: CASSLSSGNTIYF. The CDR3 DNA reads as TGTGCCAGCAGCCTTTCGTCTGGAAACACCATATATTTT.

V usage is TRBV5-1 and J usage is TRBJ2-1, with D possibly being TRBD1 (5 bases). The CDR3 has 14 residues. V dropped 0 bases and J dropped 5 bases, with 9 bases sitting between them. Per germline, CDR1 SGHRS and CDR2 YFSETQ. The CDR3 loop is CASSLGWTHNEQFF. CDR3 DNA sequence: TGCGCCAGCAGCTTGGGGTGGACACACAATGAGCAGTTCTTC.

The chain links TRBV5-7 to TRBJ2-7; maybe TRBD1 (6 bases). TRBV5-7 is given ORF status, its function remaining uncertain. The CDR3 consists of 16 residues. V was trimmed by 1 base and J by 1 base, leaving 15 bases between them. The CDR3 loop reads CASSLRWGQESYEQYF. The CDR3 DNA sequence: TGTGCCAGCAGCTTGAGATGGGGACAAGAATCCTACGAGCAGTACTTC.

In its sample, this clone was seen a few times. The chain joins TRBV9 to TRBJ2-3, with 9 positions matching TRBD2. This CDR3 comprises 16 residues. Germline CDR1 reads SGDLS; CDR2 reads YYNGEE. V shed 1 base, J shed 3 bases, and the junction held 6 bases outside the gene matches. The CDR3 coding sequence is TGTGCCAGCAGCGTACTCGCGGGAGGGAAGACAGATACGCAGTATTTT. Its translation: CASSVLAGGKTDTQYF.